Below are 30 T cell receptor beta chains sequenced from a single sample in a study of blood T cell repertoires in COVID-19. Sequencing used immunoSEQ multiplex PCR; TCRdb keeps in-frame clones, though not all of them. The repertoire holds around 150,000 clones, with roughly 85% as singletons. The specimen sequenced was peripheral blood. Every receptor here comes from a man between 65 and 85 years old with acute or convalescent COVID-19.

The chain links TRBV28 to TRBJ2-1; maybe TRBD1 (5 bases). The V gene lost 5 bases and the J gene lost 4 bases, with 15 bases spanning the gap. This CDR3 contains 15 residues. CDR1 is MDHEN, CDR2 SYDVKM, per germline. CDR3 bases: TGTGCCAGCAGTATCACAGGTTTATTTTACAATGAGCAGTTCTTC. Its protein product is CASSITGLFYNEQFF.

The chain is built from TRBV5-4 and TRBJ2-2; D is possibly TRBD2 (6 bases). The CDR3 loop spans 15 amino acids. From germline, CDR1 is SGHNT and CDR2 YYREEE (reference sequence). Trimming cost V 1 base and J 1 base, with 8 bases left between them. CDR3 DNA sequence: TGTGCCAGCAGCTTGCCCGGGGGGAACACCGGGGAGCTGTTTTTT. It specifies CASSLPGGNTGELFF.

The CDR3 DNA is TGTGCCAGCAGCTTGGACGGCAGAGGGGGAAATTCACCCCTCCACTTT. Protein sequence: CASSLDGRGGNSPLHF. The chain employs TRBV5-4 and TRBJ1-6; D may be TRBD1 (6 bases). The germline CDR1 and CDR2 sequences are SGHNT and YYREEE (reference sequence). CDR3 size: 16 residues. V was trimmed by 0 bases and J by 7 bases, leaving 14 bases between them.

The CDR3 loop reads CSVDASGLYNEQFF. As DNA, the CDR3 is TGCAGCGTTGATGCTAGCGGACTATACAATGAGCAGTTCTTC. The chain uses TRBV29-1 and TRBJ2-1; 7 positions agree with TRBD2. Looked up from germline, CDR1 is SQVTM and CDR2 is ANQGSEA. The CDR3 covers 14 residues. The trim removed 3 bases at V and 4 bases at J, leaving 6 bases unmatched.

The chain uses TRBV14 and TRBJ2-5, with 7 bases that match TRBD2. CDR3 length equals 17 residues. Germline V gene sequence: CDR1 SGHDN, CDR2 FVKESK. Germline trimming cut 0 bases from V and 0 bases from J; bases unmatched to any gene: 7. CDR3 residues: CASSQDGLAEYQETQYF. As DNA, the CDR3 is TGTGCCAGCAGCCAAGATGGTCTAGCGGAGTACCAAGAGACCCAGTACTTC.

The chain has TRBV15 and TRBJ1-1, with TRBD1 identical over 7 bases. The CDR3 is 15 amino acids. With 1 base clipped from V and 1 base from J, the junction kept 3 bases outside the gene matches. CDR1 and CDR2 from the germline V gene are LNHNV and YYDKDF (reference sequence). DNA for the CDR3: TGTGCCACCAGCAGAGCGGGACAGCAGAACACTGAAGCTTTCTTT. Translated: CATSRAGQQNTEAFF.

V is TRBV2 and J is TRBJ2-7, with a weak D call TRBD2 (6 bases). V gave up 3 bases and J gave up 1 base, with 7 bases separating them. The CDR3 is 13 amino acids. Germline CDR1 SNHLY, CDR2 FYNNEI. CDR3 protein: CASSEGGSYEQYF. The CDR3 DNA is TGTGCCAGCAGTGAGGGGGGTTCCTACGAGCAGTACTTC.

V gene TRBV5-1 combines with J gene TRBJ2-7, with 7 nucleotides matching TRBD1. CDR1 and CDR2 (germline): SGHRS, YFSETQ. The CDR3 has 16 residues. With 6 bases clipped from V and 0 bases from J, the junction kept 12 bases outside the gene matches. CDR3 amino acids: CASKPGGQLSSYEQYF. CDR3 nucleotide sequence: TGCGCCAGCAAACCAGGGGGACAGCTAAGCTCCTACGAGCAGTACTTC. Filled out from reference TRBV5-1 and TRBJ2-7, the complete variable domain reads KAGVTQTPRYLIKTRGQQVTLSCSPISGHRSVSWYQQTPGQGLQFLFEYFSETQRNKGNFPGRFSGRQFSNSRSEMNVSTLELGDSALYLCASKPGGQLSSYEQYFGPGTRLTVT.

J is TRBJ1-4 and V is TRBV6-2 or TRBV6-3; D is possibly TRBD1 (6 bases). From germline, CDR1 is MNHEY and CDR2 SVGEGT. Trimming removed 6 bases at V and 8 bases at J, with 22 bases between. The CDR3 consists of 16 residues. CDR3 in DNA: TGTGCCAGCAGCGGTCGTAACGTTGGGGGCCAAGAAAAACTGTTTTTT. Its translation: CASSGRNVGGQEKLFF.

The chain is built from TRBV7-3 and TRBJ2-1; the match to TRBD2 covers 14 bases. The CDR3 covers 19 residues. The trim removed 1 base at V and 8 bases at J, leaving 13 bases unmatched. The germline V gene encodes CDR1 SGHTA and CDR2 FQGTGA. In nucleotides, the CDR3 is TGTGCCAGCAGCTTAAGGGGGACTAGCGGGAGTAAGGGTACCGATGAGCAGTTCTTC. This gives the protein CASSLRGTSGSKGTDEQFF.

In its sample, this clone ranks as medium-sized (0.01 to 0.1%). The rearrangement uses TRBV6-5 and TRBJ1-1, with D perhaps TRBD1 (5 bases). In germline, CDR1 is MNHEY, CDR2 SVGAGI. The CDR3 has 14 amino acids. Trimming stripped 7 bases from V and 5 bases from J, with 17 bases between. The CDR3 DNA is TGTGCCAGCATTTCGACAGAACAACCGACTGAAGCTTTCTTT. Protein product: CASISTEQPTEAFF.

The rearrangement links TRBV6-6 to TRBJ2-7, with TRBD1 as a possible D gene (5 bases). This CDR3 comprises 13 residues. Germline assignment: CDR1 MNHNY and CDR2 SVGAGI (reference sequence). V lost 7 bases to trimming and J lost 4 bases, with 14 bases between them. The CDR3 region has the DNA TGTGCCAGCATTCACCTTCAGGGTTACGAGCAGTACTTC. This gives the protein CASIHLQGYEQYF.

The chain has TRBV5-6 and TRBJ1-6; the match to TRBD1 covers 8 bases. The germline V gene has CDR1 SGHDT and CDR2 YYEEEE. The V gene end was trimmed by 4 bases and the J gene end by 10 bases; junction bases not matched to a gene: 7. CDR3 length equals 14 residues. The CDR3 here is CASSARTGLSPLHF. CDR3 sequence (DNA): TGTGCCAGCAGCGCCCGGACAGGGCTCTCACCCCTCCACTTT.

The chain couples TRBV6-5 to TRBJ2-7; TRBD1 matches 7 bases. The CDR3 spans 12 residues. The junction had 1 base not matched to a gene; V was cut back by 6 bases and J by 2 bases. CDR1 MNHEY and CDR2 SVGAGI come from the germline V gene. The CDR3 spells CASRGQTYEQYF. The CDR3 DNA follows: TGTGCCAGCAGGGGACAGACCTACGAGCAGTACTTC.

This clone has just a few counts. This chain links TRBV3-1 (or the pseudogene TRBV3-2) with TRBJ1-1; D is ambiguous. This CDR3 is 17 amino acids long. Trimming pared 4 bases from V and 0 bases from J, leaving 18 bases between. Germline CDR1 reads LGHDT; CDR2 reads YNNKEL (reference sequence). CDR3: CASSLSAGDLMNTEAFF. CDR3 nucleotides: TGTGCCAGCAGCCTCTCGGCGGGAGACTTAATGAACACTGAAGCTTTCTTT.

The rearrangement joins TRBV11-3 to TRBJ2-7, with TRBD1 matching 10 bases. The CDR3 runs to 17 residues. Germline V gene data show CDR1 as SGHNT and CDR2 as YENEEA. The trim removed 5 bases at V and 0 bases at J, leaving 10 bases unmatched. CDR3: CASSAGQGGLYSYEQYF. The CDR3 bases are TGTGCCAGCAGCGCCGGACAGGGGGGCCTCTACTCCTACGAGCAGTACTTC.

A remark on this clone: Other nucleotide sequences in the sample specify the same CDR3. This chain joins TRBV28 and TRBJ2-7; 11 bases align to TRBD2. This CDR3 region has 14 residues. The germline V gene encodes CDR1 MDHEN and CDR2 SYDVKM. The V and J ends lost 6 bases and 3 bases, in that order; junction bases with no gene match: 4. The DNA for the CDR3 is TGTGCCAGCAGCTCTCTAGCGGGAGGCTACGAGCAGTACTTC. Its protein product is CASSSLAGGYEQYF.

The chain carries TRBV5-1 and TRBJ1-2; a weak D match, TRBD1 (5 bases). Germline V gene sequence: CDR1 SGHRS, CDR2 YFSETQ. Trimming stripped 0 bases from V and 5 bases from J, with 8 bases between. CDR3 size: 13 residues. The CDR3 sequence is CASSLGGTYGYTF. The DNA for the CDR3 is TGCGCCAGCAGCTTGGGAGGGACTTATGGCTACACCTTC.

The V gene is TRBV11-2, the J gene TRBJ2-1; maybe TRBD2 (6 bases). The CDR3 is 13 residues long. V was shortened by 1 base and J by 9 bases, with 10 bases between the two germline ends. Germline CDR1 reads SGHAT; CDR2 reads FQNNGV. CDR3 nucleotide sequence: TGTGCCAGCAGCTTAGTCCCCGGGAGTGAGCAGTTCTTC. The encoded protein is CASSLVPGSEQFF.

The V call is TRBV11-2, the J call TRBJ2-1; 12 bases map to TRBD2. Trimming removed 2 bases from V and 4 bases from J; junction bases left unmatched: 6. CDR1 is SGHAT, CDR2 FQNNGV, per germline. CDR3 size: 17 residues. Here the CDR3 DNA reads TGTGCCAGCAGCTTAAGTTCGACTAGCGGGGGATACAATGAGCAGTTCTTC. Translation: CASSLSSTSGGYNEQFF.

CDR3 sequence (DNA): TGCAGCGGTTTCGGAGGGCTGGGAGGGACCCATGAGCAGTTCTTC. Protein sequence: CSGFGGLGGTHEQFF. The rearrangement links TRBV29-1 to TRBJ2-1; 7 bases map to TRBD2. The trim removed 7 bases at V and 8 bases at J, leaving 17 bases unmatched. This CDR3 comprises 15 residues. Germline CDR1 SQVTM, CDR2 ANQGSEA.

CDR3 amino acids: CASSLEGGVRAFF. CDR3 DNA sequence: TGTGCCAGCAGCTTAGAGGGCGGGGTGAGGGCTTTCTTT. This rearrangement joins TRBV11-2 to TRBJ1-1; D unclear. The germline V gene has CDR1 SGHAT and CDR2 FQNNGV. CDR3 length equals 13 residues. Trimming took 0 bases from V and 11 from J, leaving 13 bases between them.

The chain recombines TRBV4-2 with TRBJ2-7, with 7 bases matching TRBD1. The CDR3 loop spans 13 amino acids. Germline assignment: CDR1 LGHNA and CDR2 YNFKEQ. With 0 bases clipped from V and 5 bases from J, the junction kept 1 base outside the gene matches. CDR3 in DNA: TGTGCCAGCAGCCAAGATACAGGGGACGAGCAGTACTTC. It yields the protein CASSQDTGDEQYF.

V usage is TRBV2 and J usage is TRBJ2-6; 9 bases fit TRBD1. Germline CDR1 is SNHLY and CDR2 is FYNNEI. Trimming took 10 bases from V and 5 from J; bases not matched to a gene: 6. The CDR3 consists of 14 residues. The CDR3 protein is CAIGDRVRANVLTF. The CDR3, as DNA: TGTGCCATTGGGGACAGGGTGAGGGCCAACGTCCTGACTTTC.

This clone was detected only a few times. The chain joins TRBV27 to TRBJ2-7; a weak D match, TRBD2 (6 bases). V was clipped by 0 bases and J by 3 bases, with 12 bases between them. The CDR3 has 15 residues. The germline CDR1 and CDR2 sequences are MNHEY and SMNVEV (reference sequence). This CDR3 is CASSLSGTLVYEQYF. The CDR3 coding sequence is TGTGCCAGCAGTTTATCGGGGACTCTGGTCTACGAGCAGTACTTC.

This chain joins TRBV9 and TRBJ2-3; 8 positions agree with TRBD2. The CDR3 is made up of 16 amino acids. CDR1 and CDR2 from the germline V gene are SGDLS and YYNGEE. Losses at the gene ends were 4 bases for V and 4 bases for J; bases not matched to a gene: 11. The CDR3 nucleotides read TGTGCCAGCAGCACCAGGCCAGCGGGAGCGGCAGATACGCAGTATTTT. It translates to CASSTRPAGAADTQYF.

The chain couples TRBV9 to TRBJ1-5, with TRBD1 matching 7 bases. The CDR3 is 18 residues long. The V and J ends lost 0 bases and 1 base, in that order; junction bases with no gene match: 10. Germline V lookup: CDR1 SGDLS, CDR2 YYNGEE. The chain's CDR3 is CASSVGRKGASSNQPQHF. As DNA, the CDR3 is TGTGCCAGCAGCGTAGGGAGAAAGGGGGCTTCGAGCAATCAGCCCCAGCATTTT. Drawing the rest from reference TRBV9 and TRBJ1-5, the complete variable domain is DSGVTQTPKHLITATGQRVTLRCSPRSGDLSVYWYQQSLDQGLQFLIQYYNGEERAKGNILERFSAQQFPDLHSELNLSSLELGDSALYFCASSVGRKGASSNQPQHFGDGTRLSIL.

The chain couples TRBV28 to TRBJ1-1, with 9 bases fitting TRBD1. V lost 6 bases, J lost 4 bases, and 3 bases stayed unmatched. The CDR3 has 13 amino acids. Germline assignment: CDR1 MDHEN and CDR2 SYDVKM. The DNA of the CDR3 is TGTGCCAGCAGAGGGACAGGGTCCACTGAAGCTTTCTTT. As protein: CASRGTGSTEAFF.

The chain employs TRBV28 and TRBJ2-2; TRBD1 is a possible D gene (6 bases). With 6 bases removed from V and 7 bases from J, the gap between germline ends came to 15 bases. The CDR3 length is 14 residues. Germline V CDR1 and CDR2: MDHEN, SYDVKM. CDR3 residues: CASRVAGDIGELFF. CDR3 in DNA: TGTGCCAGCAGAGTGGCAGGGGACATCGGGGAGCTGTTTTTT.

The gene calls are TRBV7-6 and TRBJ1-1, with 7 bases matching TRBD1. This CDR3 region has 15 residues. J was trimmed by 1 base and V by 5 bases; bases with no gene match: 7. Germline V gene lookup returns CDR1 SGHVS and CDR2 FNYEAQ. The chain's CDR3 is CASSPDRVGNTEAFF. DNA for the CDR3: TGTGCCAGCAGCCCAGACAGGGTCGGGAACACTGAAGCTTTCTTT.